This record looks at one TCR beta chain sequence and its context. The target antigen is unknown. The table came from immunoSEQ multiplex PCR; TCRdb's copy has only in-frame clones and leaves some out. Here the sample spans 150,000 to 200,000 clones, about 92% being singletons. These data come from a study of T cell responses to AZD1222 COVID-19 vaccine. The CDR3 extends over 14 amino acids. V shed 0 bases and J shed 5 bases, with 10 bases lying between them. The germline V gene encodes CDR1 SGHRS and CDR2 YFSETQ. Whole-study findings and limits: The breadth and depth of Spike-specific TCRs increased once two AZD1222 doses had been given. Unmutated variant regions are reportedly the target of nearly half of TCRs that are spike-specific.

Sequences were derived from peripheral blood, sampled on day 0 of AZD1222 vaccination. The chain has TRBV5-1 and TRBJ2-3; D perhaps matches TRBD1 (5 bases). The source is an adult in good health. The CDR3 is CASSLGGGLDTQYF. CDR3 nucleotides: TGCGCCAGCAGCTTGGGGGGCGGATTAGATACGCAGTATTTT.